Listed below are T cell receptor beta chains from one sample, sequenced in a study of blood T cell repertoires in COVID-19. Sequencing was performed with immunoSEQ multiplex PCR; in TCRdb, only in-frame clones are kept and a portion is missing. The sample holds approximately 670,000 clones, about 87% seen once. The sequencing input was peripheral blood. Receptors were obtained from a woman aged 18 to 35 with acute or convalescent COVID-19. CDR3s include the opening cysteine and the closing phenylalanine or tryptophan. Each record gives: CDR3 protein, V gene, J gene, clone size. The size of a clone is reported for some rows only, either as once, few or many, or as a class for expanded clones.

CASSHRQGNYGYTF,TRBV13,TRBJ1-2,.
CASRGHLNQPQHF,TRBV18,TRBJ1-5,.
CASRGETNTEAFF,TRBV19,TRBJ1-1,.
CASSLGTERAFF,TRBV12-3/TRBV12-4,TRBJ1-1,.
CATSARGMSYEQYF,TRBV24-1,TRBJ2-7,.
CASSATSGVHNEQFF,TRBV7-9,TRBJ2-1,.
CSVAVYSLGYTF,TRBV29-1,TRBJ1-2,.
CASSQEEGEKLFF,TRBV4-3,TRBJ1-4,once
CASSQRTGGYYGYTF,TRBV27,TRBJ1-2,.
CASSPQGAGTGELFF,TRBV2,TRBJ2-2,.
CASSRPVSLNQPQHF,TRBV6-6,TRBJ1-5,.
CARVASWEVGYTF,TRBV2,TRBJ1-2,once
CASSQVTGEANYGYTF,TRBV4-3,TRBJ1-2,.
CASRFRGSSTEAFF,TRBV19,TRBJ1-1,once
CASSLAVYNEQFF,TRBV18,TRBJ2-1,.
CASSRSNYNEQFF,TRBV12-3/TRBV12-4,TRBJ2-1,.
CASSYGFPGLAKNIQYF,TRBV6-2/TRBV6-3,TRBJ2-4,.
CSAETLSGVEQYF,TRBV29-1,TRBJ2-7,.
CASSDRDRNYEQYF,TRBV7-3,TRBJ2-7,.
CASSWPTSGGGIQYF,TRBV7-2,TRBJ2-4,once
CASSLGTVGKGKKDYEQFF,TRBV5-5,TRBJ2-1,once
CASSKGDYEQYF,TRBV7-9,TRBJ2-7,.
CASSADGIRRGTDTQYF,TRBV2,TRBJ2-3,once
CASSRPGTGRTGNTEAFF,TRBV4-1,TRBJ1-1,.
CASSPLDRRLGYTF,TRBV3-1/TRBV3-2,TRBJ1-2,few
CASSQAHSGNTIYF,TRBV3-1/TRBV3-2,TRBJ1-3,.
CGSGFTTRDDSTGGTDTQYF,TRBV12-5,TRBJ2-3,.
CASSATGAAGQPQHF,TRBV9,TRBJ1-5,.
CASSWDRDRNSPLHF,TRBV6-5,TRBJ1-6,once
CASSQLGLLNTEAFF,TRBV4-2,TRBJ1-1,.
CASSLFGDRSDQPQHF,TRBV7-8,TRBJ1-5,once
CASSQEGTIYTGELFF,TRBV4-3,TRBJ2-2,.
CASSLGQGDIQYF,TRBV5-1,TRBJ2-4,.
CRAGLGAGYTF,TRBV20-1,TRBJ1-2,few
CASSGLANEQFF,TRBV2,TRBJ2-1,.
CASAPGQINQPQHF,TRBV25-1,TRBJ1-5,.
CASSPLGRRGSNTGELFF,TRBV18,TRBJ2-2,.
CASGLVVGRTDTQYF,TRBV12-5,TRBJ2-3,.
CASSPNLGQLWEQYF,TRBV18,TRBJ2-7,.
CAWSVRQGIGYTF,TRBV30,TRBJ1-2,.
CASSKAGFNEQYF,TRBV19,TRBJ2-7,.
CATNTRGHSSYNSPLHF,TRBV24-1,TRBJ1-6,.
CASSYPGDLGQETQYF,TRBV6-5,TRBJ2-5,.
CASFWDRGNTEAFF,TRBV2,TRBJ1-1,.
CASSQFAGAHNEQFF,TRBV4-1,TRBJ2-1,.
CASSQDGRGGAEGVEQYF,TRBV3-1/TRBV3-2,TRBJ2-7,.
CASKPGLPDTQYF,TRBV6-5,TRBJ2-3,.
CATSDGMTGLTEAFF,TRBV24-1,TRBJ1-1,.
CASSPIDTGQGSYNSPLHF,TRBV21-1,TRBJ1-6,.
CASSEGTGELEQYF,TRBV6-1,TRBJ2-7,.
CASSYSGGRAKNIQYF,TRBV6-5,TRBJ2-4,.
CASSPRWASGDTDTQYF,TRBV9,TRBJ2-3,.
CASSLDRLAVYEQYF,TRBV7-2,TRBJ2-7,.
CASSSRLIEAFF,TRBV5-6,TRBJ1-1,.